This TCR beta chain emerged from a study of blood T cell repertoires in COVID-19 (TCRdb year 2020). With respect to the entire study: Collaborator samples came from the United States, Italy and Spain and covered acute and convalescent phases of COVID-19. The prospective study material was composed of cDNA or gDNA derived from T cells, B-cell-depleted T cells, or PBMCs. Where available, HLA class I and class II types were taken from metadata supplied by the sample provider and were not determined by assay-based typing. The repertoires were released in a freely available public database meant as a resource for research on the immune response to SARS-CoV-2. The dataset comprised deeply sampled blood TCRbeta repertoires from subjects exposed to, actively infected with, or recovered from COVID-19. Samples were obtained from the ongoing ImmuneRACE study (first 160 participants) and from over 1,000 subjects provided by 6 global collaborators. A de-identified subject ID, COVID-19 status, age in years and sex were almost always included in the sample metadata. Summary of the overall study and its limitations: How much clinical and demographic metadata was included differed by source and by participant, and the metadata was provided uncurated.

The collaborating institutions used their own protocols to collect whole blood in K2EDTA tubes. Collaborator samples were shipped for TCRbeta analysis as frozen whole blood, isolated PBMCs, or DNA extracted from either sample type. As to this clone: Its antigen is still unknown. No much larger clonotype is one base removed from it; base qualities were not supplied.

Measured from the cysteine to the phenylalanine, the CDR3 is 16 residues long. CDR3 DNA only is kept here, 48 bases in frame from base 1. CDR1 and CDR2, looked up from the germline V gene (reference sequence), are LNHDA and SQIVND. Germline trimming amounts to 5 bases on V and 6 bases on J, with 11 as the count of junction bases outside the gene matches. The immunoSEQ Assay, a bias-controlled multiplex PCR, was used to amplify TCRbeta CDR3 regions from genomic DNA. The study's processing was this. Within the assay, amplification of reference gene primers was used to estimate how many nucleated cells each sample contained. Sequence reads were collapsed and filtered to measure the absolute abundance of every unique TCRbeta CDR3 rearrangement. Productive Simpson clonality was computed per sample as the square root of Simpson's diversity index over productive rearrangements. TCRdb retrieved this table from immuneACCESS and kept in-frame rearrangements only. Not all clones are present; in checked studies, unresolved V genes account for under half, and no reason is known for the remainder. V and J calls and clone size come straight from that table; D and trimming were deduced from the DNA. The sample records some 13,000 clones, about 84% of which are singletons. Of the sample, under 30% is held by the ten largest clones.

Recombination joined TRBV19 with TRBJ2-3; the junction holds 10 bases that match TRBD2. The receptor was derived from a human donor in a cohort sampled during active COVID-19. The sequenced sample was peripheral blood. For the CDR3, the sequence is CASSPTRSGRGDTQYF. DNA sequence: TGTGCCAGTAGTCCCACGCGGAGCGGGAGGGGGGATACGCAGTATTTT.